This T cell receptor (beta chain) derives from a study of regulatory T cells in long-lasting Graves disease. Across the whole study: Graves' patients, diagnosed recently, had received antithyroid drugs under 3 months.

Time point here: newly diagnosed GD, antithyroid drugs for less than 3 months. RNA from PBMCs was the source of the TCR library. The authors built TCR beta libraries using iRepertoire HTBI primers and Arm-PCR of CDR3 regions. TCRdb reprocessed the multiplex PCR reads via MiXCR and lists one record per CDR3 protein. The table lists 530,000 or so distinct CDR3 sequences, around 16% of them singletons. Findings and caveats of the study: Investigators studied peripheral blood only, not thyroid tissue.

This clonotype has at least ten counts. Its antigen is unidentified. Looked up from germline, CDR1 is SGHRS and CDR2 is YFSETQ. V shed 4 bases and J 6 bases; nucleotides not matched to a gene: 8. The CDR3 has 15 amino acids. These same records also appear under a second study, on T cells in Graves' hyperthyroidism and ophthalmopathy.

Material: peripheral blood mononuclear cells (PBMCs), obtained at new diagnosis, from a patient treated with antithyroid drugs. The gene calls are TRBV5-1 and TRBJ2-3; 10 positions match TRBD1. The source is a man between 18 and 29 years old with Graves disease. The CDR3 region is CASSPGTGVGDTQYF. In nucleotides, the CDR3 is TGCGCCAGCAGCCCCGGGACAGGGGTTGGGGATACGCAGTATTTT.